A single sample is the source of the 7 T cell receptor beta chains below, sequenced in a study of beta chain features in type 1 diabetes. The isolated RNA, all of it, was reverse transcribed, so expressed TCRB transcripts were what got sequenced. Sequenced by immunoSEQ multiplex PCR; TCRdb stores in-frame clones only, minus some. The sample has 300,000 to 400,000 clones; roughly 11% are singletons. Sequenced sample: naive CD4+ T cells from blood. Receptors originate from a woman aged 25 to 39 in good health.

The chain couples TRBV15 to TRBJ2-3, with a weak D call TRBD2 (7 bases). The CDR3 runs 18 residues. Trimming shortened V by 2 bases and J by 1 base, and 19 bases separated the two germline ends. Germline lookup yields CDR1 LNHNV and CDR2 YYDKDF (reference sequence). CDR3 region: CATSRNWGRGAGTDTQYF. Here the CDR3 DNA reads TGTGCCACCAGCAGAAATTGGGGGAGGGGGGCAGGCACAGATACGCAGTATTTT. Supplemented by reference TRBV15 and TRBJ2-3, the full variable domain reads DAMVIQNPRYQVTQFGKPVTLSCSQTLNHNVMYWYQQKSSQAPKLLFHYYDKDFNNEADTPDNFQSRRPNTSFCFLDIRSPGLGDTAMYLCATSRNWGRGAGTDTQYFGPGTRLTVL.

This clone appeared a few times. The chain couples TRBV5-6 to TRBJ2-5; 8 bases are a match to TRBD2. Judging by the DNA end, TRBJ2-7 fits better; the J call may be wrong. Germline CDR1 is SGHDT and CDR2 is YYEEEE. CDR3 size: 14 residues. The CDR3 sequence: CASSWGTSLGEQYF. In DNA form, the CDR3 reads TGTGCCAGCAGCTGGGGGACTAGTCTGGGCGAGCAGTACTTC.

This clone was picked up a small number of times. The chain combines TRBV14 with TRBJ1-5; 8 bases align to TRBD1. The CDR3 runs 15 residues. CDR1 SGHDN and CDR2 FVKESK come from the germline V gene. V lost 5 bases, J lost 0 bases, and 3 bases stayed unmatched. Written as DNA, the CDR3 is TGTGCCAGCAGCTCCGGACAGGGTAGCAATCAGCCCCAGCATTTT. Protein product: CASSSGQGSNQPQHF.

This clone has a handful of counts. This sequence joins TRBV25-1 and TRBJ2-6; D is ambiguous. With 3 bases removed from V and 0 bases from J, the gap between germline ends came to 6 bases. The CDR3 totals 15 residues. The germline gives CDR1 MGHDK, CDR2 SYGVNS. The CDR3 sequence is CASSDLSSGANVLTF. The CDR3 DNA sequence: TGTGCCAGCAGTGATCTAAGCTCTGGGGCCAACGTCCTGACTTTC. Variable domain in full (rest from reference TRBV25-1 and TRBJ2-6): EADIYQTPRYLVIGTGKKITLECSQTMGHDKMYWYQQDPGMELHLIHYSYGVNSTEKGDLSSESTVSRIRTEHFPLTLESARPSHTSQYLCASSDLSSGANVLTFGAGSRLTVL.

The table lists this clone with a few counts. The CDR3 DNA reads as TGTGCCAGCATAGGAGGGGCTGAAAAACTGTTTTTT. Protein: CASIGGAEKLFF. The V and J genes are TRBV28 and TRBJ1-4; D is possibly TRBD1 (5 bases). Germline lookup yields CDR1 MDHEN and CDR2 SYDVKM. The V and J ends lost 7 bases and 7 bases respectively, with 10 bases between them. There are 12 residues in the CDR3.

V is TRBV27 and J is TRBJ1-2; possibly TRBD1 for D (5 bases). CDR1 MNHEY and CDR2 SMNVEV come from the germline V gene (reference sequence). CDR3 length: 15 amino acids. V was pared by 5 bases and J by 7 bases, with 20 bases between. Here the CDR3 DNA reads TGTGCCAGCAGTCCTCGGGGAGGGACGGATTCTGGCTACACCTTC. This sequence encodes CASSPRGGTDSGYTF.

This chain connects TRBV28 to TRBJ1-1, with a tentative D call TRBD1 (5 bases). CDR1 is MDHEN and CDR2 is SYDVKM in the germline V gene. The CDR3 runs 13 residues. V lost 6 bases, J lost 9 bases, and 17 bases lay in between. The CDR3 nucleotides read TGTGCCAGCAGCCATAGGACCGGGGGGAAAGCTTTCTTT. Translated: CASSHRTGGKAFF.